The 5 T cell receptor beta chains below come from one sample, sequenced in a study of T cells expressing NK-cell markers. TCRdb re-called the 5' RACE reads; one entry per CDR3 protein, DNA not given. The listing records about 460,000 distinct CDR3 sequences. Sequencing used blood T cells: a sorted CD56 or NKG2C T cell subset, CD4+ or CD8+ T cells, or bulk PBMC T cells (not recorded which). Source of these receptors: a woman aged 50 to 65 in good health.

The chain employs TRBV18 and TRBJ2-7; TCRdb gives TRBD1 as the D gene, but with no DNA this cannot be confirmed. The germline CDR1 and CDR2 sequences are KGHSH and LQKENI. The CDR3 has 13 amino acids. The CDR3: CASSRDRDYEQYF. Supplemented by reference TRBV18 and TRBJ2-7, the full variable domain reads NAGVMQNPRHLVRRRGQEARLRCSPMKGHSHVYWYRQLPEEGLKFMVYLQKENIIDESGMPKERFSAEFPKEGPSILRIQQVVRGDSAAYFCASSRDRDYEQYFGPGTRLTVT.

The chain joins TRBV7-2 to TRBJ1-1; lacking DNA, the TRBD1 call made by TCRdb goes unchecked. The CDR3 has 14 residues. Germline V gene sequence: CDR1 SGHTA, CDR2 FQGNSA. CDR3 sequence: CASLPGRSNTEAFF.

The chain combines TRBV7-3 with TRBJ2-7; the TCRdb call, TRBD1, lacks DNA for checking. CDR1 is SGHTA and CDR2 is FQGTGA in the germline V gene. The CDR3 has 15 amino acids. The chain's CDR3 is CASPPSPGQDYEQYF.

V usage is TRBV27 and J usage is TRBJ2-5; the TRBD2 assignment by TCRdb is unverifiable without DNA. The CDR3 has 17 amino acids. Germline V gives CDR1 MNHEY, CDR2 SMNVEV (reference sequence). CDR3 amino acids: CASSLSGVRAGEETQYF.

The J gene is TRBJ2-3, the V gene TRBV5-1; as DNA is missing, the TRBD1 call by TCRdb cannot be tested. The germline CDR1 and CDR2 sequences are SGHRS and YFSETQ. This CDR3 is 17 amino acids long. CDR3 residues: CASSLGTGHPSTDTQYF. Complete variable domain (other parts from reference TRBV5-1 and TRBJ2-3): KAGVTQTPRYLIKTRGQQVTLSCSPISGHRSVSWYQQTPGQGLQFLFEYFSETQRNKGNFPGRFSGRQFSNSRSEMNVSTLELGDSALYLCASSLGTGHPSTDTQYFGPGTRLTVL.